These 26 T cell receptor beta chains came from one sample sequenced in a study of CXCR3-negative and CXCR3-positive naive CD8 T cells. The study, taken as a whole, reports: Naive cells positive for CXCR3 carried more hydrophobic TRB CDR3s than CXCR3-negative ones.

These receptors have no known antigen. With UMI labels, 5' RACE was used to prepare the TRB cDNA libraries. From its re-call of the 5' RACE reads, TCRdb lists each CDR3 protein once, without DNA. The sample table sets out around 160,000 distinct CDR3 sequences. Specimen: naive CXCR3+ CD8+ T cells from blood. Noted subset: CD45RO-CCR7+CD27+CD95- naive CD8+ T cells expressing CXCR3 (TNR3+). The receptors shown here come from a human donor in good health. Some clones in this sample may be carry-over from other donors' samples.

The gene calls are TRBV3-1 and TRBJ1-2. The CDR3 runs 14 residues. From germline, CDR1 is LGHDT and CDR2 YNNKEL (reference sequence). The CDR3 is CASSQDIANYGYTF.

This rearrangement joins TRBV29-1 to TRBJ2-2; TCRdb gives TRBD1 as the D gene, but with no DNA this cannot be confirmed. CDR1 SQVTM and CDR2 ANQGSEA come from the germline V gene. The CDR3 length is 14 residues. CDR3 amino acids: CSVLGQGTTGELFF.

The chain links TRBV27 to TRBJ2-2; as DNA is missing, the TRBD1 call by TCRdb cannot be tested. The germline V gene has CDR1 MNHEY and CDR2 SMNVEV (reference sequence). There are 15 residues in the CDR3. CDR3 in amino acids: CASSSTVTVTGELFF.

The rearrangement joins TRBV12-3 or TRBV12-4 to TRBJ1-5; TCRdb proposes TRBD1, but this gene call is untestable without DNA. The CDR3 is 15 residues long. The CDR3 spells CASSFLGQGHQPQHF.

The chain uses TRBV29-1 and TRBJ2-1; the TCRdb D gene call, TRBD1, has no DNA to confirm it. Germline CDR1 SQVTM, CDR2 ANQGSEA. This CDR3 is 15 amino acids long. CDR3 sequence: CSVEGQGSSYNEQFF.

The V and J genes are TRBV3-1 and TRBJ2-7. CDR3 size: 13 residues. Germline V gene data show CDR1 as LGHDT and CDR2 as YNNKEL (reference sequence). CDR3 region: CASSQANTYEQYF.

The chain employs TRBV29-1 and TRBJ2-1; TCRdb returns TRBD2, unconfirmable since there is no DNA. The CDR3 contains 13 residues. Germline V gene sequence: CDR1 SQVTM, CDR2 ANQGSEA. The CDR3 loop is CSVRLAGFHEQFF.

CDR3: CASSKSYRGLGQPQHF. This rearrangement joins TRBV21-1 to TRBJ1-5; TCRdb calls TRBD1, which cannot be checked without DNA. TRBV21-1 is tagged as a pseudogene. This CDR3 is built from 16 residues.

The chain uses TRBV5-1 and TRBJ2-7; TCRdb outputs TRBD1, but without DNA this stays unchecked. CDR1 is SGHRS, CDR2 YFSETQ, per germline. The CDR3 spans 16 residues. CDR3 residues: CASSPATGGRTYEQYF.

The chain carries TRBV28 and TRBJ2-2; TCRdb calls TRBD1, which cannot be checked without DNA. This CDR3 comprises 15 residues. Germline V gene sequence: CDR1 MDHEN, CDR2 SYDVKM. The CDR3 loop is CASSMQGALTGELFF.

The chain couples TRBV29-1 to TRBJ2-1; as DNA is missing, the TRBD1 call by TCRdb cannot be tested. Germline lookup yields CDR1 SQVTM and CDR2 ANQGSEA. There are 14 residues in the CDR3. This CDR3 is CSETGGSRVNEQFF.

This chain joins TRBV6-5 and TRBJ1-1; the D call from TCRdb, TRBD1, cannot be confirmed without DNA. CDR1 MNHEY and CDR2 SVGAGI come from the germline V gene. The CDR3 is made up of 18 amino acids. CDR3 loop: CASSYSGGLFGVDTEAFF.

The V and J genes are TRBV29-1 and TRBJ2-3; TCRdb gives TRBD1 as the D gene, but with no DNA this cannot be confirmed. The CDR3 covers 14 residues. Germline values: CDR1 SQVTM, CDR2 ANQGSEA. The CDR3 sequence: CSVVARDQGDTQYF.

This chain uses TRBV20-1 with TRBJ2-1; lacking DNA, the TRBD1 call made by TCRdb goes unchecked. CDR1 and CDR2 from the germline V gene are DFQATT and SNEGSKA (reference sequence). The CDR3 is made up of 15 amino acids. The CDR3 sequence is CSANDPGTPYNEQFF.

This sequence joins TRBV7-9 and TRBJ2-1. Germline loops: CDR1 SEHNR, CDR2 FQNEAQ (reference sequence). The CDR3 has 17 amino acids. The CDR3: CASSPPLRGATYNEQFF. The entire variable domain, with the rest obtained from reference TRBV7-9 and TRBJ2-1, is as follows: DTGVSQNPRHKITKRGQNVTFRCDPISEHNRLYWYRQTLGQGPEFLTYFQNEAQLEKSRLLSDRFSAERPKGSFSTLEIQRTEQGDSAMYLCASSPPLRGATYNEQFFGPGTRLTVL.

The rearrangement joins TRBV13 to TRBJ1-2; absent DNA, TCRdb's TRBD1 call cannot be checked. The CDR3 contains 13 residues. Germline loops: CDR1 PRHDT, CDR2 FYEKMQ (reference sequence). CDR3 residues: CASSSGRAYGYTF.

The chain links TRBV5-1 to TRBJ2-1. The CDR3 extends over 15 amino acids. Germline V gene lookup returns CDR1 SGHRS and CDR2 YFSETQ. CDR3 region: CASSFNRDSYNEQFF.

The chain employs TRBV6-5 and TRBJ2-5; TCRdb calls TRBD1, which cannot be checked without DNA. The CDR3 runs to 14 residues. CDR1 and CDR2 (germline): MNHEY, SVGAGI. This CDR3 reads CASSYSGAGETQYF.

V gene TRBV5-1 combines with J gene TRBJ2-7. CDR1 and CDR2 (germline): SGHRS, YFSETQ. This CDR3 is built from 14 residues. The CDR3 sequence is CASSFGRLTYEQYF.

The V call is TRBV10-3, the J call TRBJ1-1; TCRdb calls TRBD1, which cannot be checked without DNA. CDR1 is ENHRY, CDR2 SYGVKD, per germline. CDR3 length: 13 residues. The CDR3 sequence is CAIIPDGNTEAFF.

The V call is TRBV28, the J call TRBJ2-3; TCRdb's D call, TRBD2, is unchecked because there is no DNA. The germline CDR1 and CDR2 sequences are MDHEN and SYDVKM. This CDR3 has 13 amino acids. The CDR3 is CASTERATDTQYF.

V is TRBV6-1 and J is TRBJ2-7; the D call of TRBD1 rests on TCRdb alone, since no DNA is present to check it. Germline CDR1 MNHNS, CDR2 SASEGT. This CDR3 comprises 12 residues. The CDR3 spells CASGQGANEQYF.

J is TRBJ2-3 and V is TRBV7-2. Germline loops: CDR1 SGHTA, CDR2 FQGNSA. This CDR3 spans 18 amino acids. The CDR3 protein is CASHLNDRVYSSTDTQYF. Full variable domain (missing parts from reference TRBV7-2 and TRBJ2-3): GAGVSQSPSNKVTEKGKDVELRCDPISGHTALYWYRQSLGQGLEFLIYFQGNSAPDKSGLPSDRFSAERTGGSVSTLTIQRTQQEDSAVYLCASHLNDRVYSSTDTQYFGPGTRLTVL.

J is TRBJ2-1 and V is TRBV13. Germline CDR1 is PRHDT and CDR2 is FYEKMQ (reference sequence). The CDR3 extends over 11 amino acids. The CDR3 reads CASSLRAEQFF.

The chain is built from TRBV7-9 and TRBJ2-7; TCRdb's D gene call, TRBD1, goes unchecked for lack of DNA. CDR3 length: 16 residues. Germline CDR1 is SEHNR and CDR2 is FQNEAQ (reference sequence). This CDR3 is CASSLSRGSLSYEQYF.

The gene calls are TRBV6-4 and TRBJ2-2. Germline V gene lookup returns CDR1 MRHNA and CDR2 SNTAGT. This CDR3 region has 14 residues. The CDR3 reads CASSDSSVPGELFF.